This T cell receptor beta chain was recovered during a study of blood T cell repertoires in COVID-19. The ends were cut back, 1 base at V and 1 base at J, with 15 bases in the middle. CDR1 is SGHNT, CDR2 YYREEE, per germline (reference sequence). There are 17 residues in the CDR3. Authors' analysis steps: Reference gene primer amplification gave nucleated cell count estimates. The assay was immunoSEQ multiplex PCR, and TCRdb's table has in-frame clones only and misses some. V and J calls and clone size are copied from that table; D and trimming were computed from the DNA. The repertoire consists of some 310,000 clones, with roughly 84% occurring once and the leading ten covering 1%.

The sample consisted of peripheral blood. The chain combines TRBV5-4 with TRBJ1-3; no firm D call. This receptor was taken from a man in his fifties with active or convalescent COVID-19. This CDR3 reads CASSLRADSFSGNTIYF. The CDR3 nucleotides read TGTGCCAGCAGCTTGCGCGCCGACTCTTTTTCTGGAAACACCATATATTTT.